The table lists the clone carrying this TCR beta chain with a count of one. Its antigen is unidentified. The sample originates from a study of vaccination effects on CD4 cells after COVID-19. Study summary: Either the mRNA-1273 or the BNT162b2 vaccine was given to participants as two doses.

The CDR3 runs 15 residues. From germline, CDR1 is GTSNPN and CDR2 SVGIG (reference sequence). V shed 0 bases, J shed 1 base, and the junction held 2 bases outside the gene matches. Study outcomes and limitations: Marked contraction was observed in infection-induced and vaccine-induced clones late after vaccination. Healthy vaccine recipients' vaccine-induced clones were almost all SARS-CoV-2 mono-reactive.

Sequencing in the ViraFEST assay came after antigen-specific CD4+ T cells had been expanded with viral peptide pools, which were used to stimulate PBMC. CD4+ T cell isolation took place after about nine days of culture. The healthy vaccine recipients, who had no prior SARS-CoV-2 infection, showed negative nucleocapsid antibodies. Cultures used more than 1.5 million PBMC per well, approximately 9.7 IU/ml IL-2 and approximately 10 ug/ml peptides. Profiled with immunoSEQ multiplex PCR; TCRdb holds only in-frame clones, not every one. The table has under 30,000 clones, roughly 68% seen once. This receptor was identified in a human donor who received a COVID-19 vaccine. The rearrangement joins TRBV30 to TRBJ1-5, with 8 bases matching TRBD1. The material was CD4+ T cells from PBMCs cultured with HCoV-NL63 spike peptides, obtained before COVID-19 vaccination. The CDR3 reads CAWSVRDRSNQPQHF. CDR3 bases: TGTGCCTGGAGTGTACGGGACAGGAGCAATCAGCCCCAGCATTTT.